This T cell receptor (beta chain) was identified during a study of regulatory T cells in long-lasting Graves disease. Whole-study results and caveats: Relative to new patients (approximately 1,000), persistent patients exhibited greater sharing of public clonotypes (2,741).

Arm-PCR of CDR3 regions and iRepertoire HTBI primers were used to build TCR beta libraries. TCRdb fed the multiplex PCR reads into MiXCR, producing one record per CDR3 protein. Of roughly 420,000 distinct CDR3 sequences in the sample, roughly 15% were seen once. The CDR3 consists of 16 residues. V trimming: 6 bases; J trimming: 4 bases; junction bases outside the gene matches: 13. The V gene's germline CDR1 is DFQATT and CDR2 SNEGSKA (reference sequence). In regard to this clonotype: Its target is unknown.

This sample's time point: newly diagnosed GD, antithyroid drugs for less than 3 months. The TCR library was made from RNA that had been extracted from PBMCs in TRIzol. The patients were enrolled through endocrinology in Xi'an, China. These same data were also listed under a study on T cells in Graves' hyperthyroidism and ophthalmopathy.

The sample here was peripheral blood mononuclear cells (PBMCs), taken at new diagnosis, from a patient treated with antithyroid drugs. The TCR was taken from a woman in her forties or fifties with Graves disease. The chain recombines TRBV20-1 with TRBJ2-3, with TRBD2 matching over 10 bases. DNA of the CDR3: TGCAGTGCCCAAGGGGTCAAGCGGGAGGGCCCAGATACGCAGTATTTT. Encoded protein: CSAQGVKREGPDTQYF.